Sequencing of this T cell receptor beta chain was carried out in a study of metastatic and nonmetastatic thyroid tumors. Across the whole study: Repertoire comparison spanned blood and tumor or nodule tissue of malignant and benign thyroid patients. Study findings and constraints: Versus benign nodules, malignant thyroid tumors reportedly had significantly higher TCR beta diversity, in blood and tumor.

With 6 bases removed from V and 0 bases from J, the gap between germline ends came to 11 bases. CDR1 SGHTA and CDR2 FQGTGA come from the germline V gene. The CDR3 totals 14 residues. As originally analysed: Researchers built a distant-metastasis classifier for papillary thyroid cancer that drew on CDR3 differences across clinicopathological groups. TCRdb re-called the PCR reads through MiXCR. Here the V and J calls rest on TCRdb's processing, not on the authors' analysis. The profile shows 90,000 or so clones, approximately 9% of them singletons. All patients were treatment-naive before thyroid surgery. A remark on this clone: Its antigen is undetermined.

This sequence was found in a female donor with papillary thyroid cancer or a benign thyroid nodule (not recorded which). Some clones in this sample may be carry-over from other donors' samples. The chain has TRBV7-3 and TRBJ1-1; D may be TRBD1 (6 bases). The specimen was blood. For the CDR3, the DNA is TGTGCCAGCAGACATACAGGGTTGAACACTGAAGCTTTCTTT. This translates into CASRHTGLNTEAFF.